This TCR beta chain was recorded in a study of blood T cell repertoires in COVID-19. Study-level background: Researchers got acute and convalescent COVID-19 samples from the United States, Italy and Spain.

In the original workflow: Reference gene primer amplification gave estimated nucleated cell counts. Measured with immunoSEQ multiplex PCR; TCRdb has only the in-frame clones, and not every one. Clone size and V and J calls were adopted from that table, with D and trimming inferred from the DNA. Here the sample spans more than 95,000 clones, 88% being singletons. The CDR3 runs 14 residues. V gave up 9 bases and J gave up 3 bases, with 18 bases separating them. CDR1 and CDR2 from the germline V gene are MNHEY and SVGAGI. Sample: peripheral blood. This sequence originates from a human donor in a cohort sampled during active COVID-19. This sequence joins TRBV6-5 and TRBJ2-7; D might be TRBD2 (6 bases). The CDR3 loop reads CASGKAGSYYEQYF. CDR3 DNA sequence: TGTGCCAGTGGTAAGGCGGGGAGTTACTACGAGCAGTACTTC.